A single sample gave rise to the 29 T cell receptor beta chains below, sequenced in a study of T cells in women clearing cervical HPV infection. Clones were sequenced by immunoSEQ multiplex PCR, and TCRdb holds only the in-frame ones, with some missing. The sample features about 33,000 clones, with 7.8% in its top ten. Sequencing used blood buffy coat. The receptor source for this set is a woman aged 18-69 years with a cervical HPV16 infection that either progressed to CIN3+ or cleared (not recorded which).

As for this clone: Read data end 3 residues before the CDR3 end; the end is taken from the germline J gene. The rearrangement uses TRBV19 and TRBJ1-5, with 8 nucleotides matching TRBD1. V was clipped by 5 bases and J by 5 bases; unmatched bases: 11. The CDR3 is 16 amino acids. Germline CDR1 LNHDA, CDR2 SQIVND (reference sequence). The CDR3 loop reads CASSPRGTGPHQPQHF. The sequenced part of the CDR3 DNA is TGTGCCAGTAGTCCAAGAGGGACAGGACCTCATCAGCCC.

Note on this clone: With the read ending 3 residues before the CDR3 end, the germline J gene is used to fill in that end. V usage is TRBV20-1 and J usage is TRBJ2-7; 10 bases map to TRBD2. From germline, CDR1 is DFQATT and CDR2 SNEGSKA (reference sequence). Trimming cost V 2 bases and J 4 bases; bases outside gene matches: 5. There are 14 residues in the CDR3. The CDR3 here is CSARKREGGYEQYF. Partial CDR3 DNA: TGCAGTGCTAGAAAGCGGGAGGGCGGGTACGAG.

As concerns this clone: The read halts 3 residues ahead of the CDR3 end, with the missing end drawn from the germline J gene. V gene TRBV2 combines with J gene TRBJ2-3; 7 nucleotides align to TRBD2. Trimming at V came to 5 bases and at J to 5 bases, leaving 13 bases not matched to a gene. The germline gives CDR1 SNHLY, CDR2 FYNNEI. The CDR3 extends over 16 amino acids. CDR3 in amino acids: CASSPRPSGTIDTQYF. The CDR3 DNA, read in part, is TGTGCCAGCAGTCCCCGGCCTAGCGGAACCATAGATACG.

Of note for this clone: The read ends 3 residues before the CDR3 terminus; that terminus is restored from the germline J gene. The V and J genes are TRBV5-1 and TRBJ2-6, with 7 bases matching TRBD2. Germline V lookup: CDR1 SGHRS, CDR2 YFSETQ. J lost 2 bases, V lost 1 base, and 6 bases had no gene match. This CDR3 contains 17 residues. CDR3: CASSLKSGVAGANVLTF. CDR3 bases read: TGCGCCAGCAGCTTGAAAAGCGGGGTGGCTGGGGCCAACGTC.

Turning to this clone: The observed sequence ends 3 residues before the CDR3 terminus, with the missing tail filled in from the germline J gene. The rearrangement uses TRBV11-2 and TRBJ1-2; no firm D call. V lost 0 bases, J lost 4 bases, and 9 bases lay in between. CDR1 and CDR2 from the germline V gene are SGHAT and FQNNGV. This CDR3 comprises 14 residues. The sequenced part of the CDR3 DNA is TGTGCCAGCAGCTTAGATGACACAGCCTATGGC. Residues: CASSLDDTAYG. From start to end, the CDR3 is CASSLDDTAYGYTF. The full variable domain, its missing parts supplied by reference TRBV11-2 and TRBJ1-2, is EAGVAQSPRYKIIEKRQSVAFWCNPISGHATLYWYQQILGQGPKLLIQFQNNGVVDDSQLPKDRFSAERLKGVDSTLKIQPAKLEDSAVYLCASSLDDTAYGYTFGSGTRLTVV.

The CDR3 loop reads CASKSGEKDNSPLHF. The CDR3 DNA, read in part, is TGTGCCAGCAAGAGCGGGGAGAAAGATAATTCACCC. The J gene is TRBJ1-6, the V gene TRBV2; D gene uncertain. The CDR3 end lies 3 residues beyond the end of the read and is filled in from the germline J gene. The length of the CDR3 is 15 residues. Trimming left V 7 bases short and J 5 bases short, with 15 bases between. From germline, CDR1 is SNHLY and CDR2 FYNNEI.

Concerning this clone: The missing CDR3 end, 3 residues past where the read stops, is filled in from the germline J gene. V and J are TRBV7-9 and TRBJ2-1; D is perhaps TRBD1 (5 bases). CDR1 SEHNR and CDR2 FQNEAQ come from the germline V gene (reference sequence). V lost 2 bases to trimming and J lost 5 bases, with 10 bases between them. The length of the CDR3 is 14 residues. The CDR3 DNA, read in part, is TGTGCCAGCAGCTTAAGGACATCGGACAATGAG. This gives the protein CASSLRTSDNE. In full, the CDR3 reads CASSLRTSDNEQFF.

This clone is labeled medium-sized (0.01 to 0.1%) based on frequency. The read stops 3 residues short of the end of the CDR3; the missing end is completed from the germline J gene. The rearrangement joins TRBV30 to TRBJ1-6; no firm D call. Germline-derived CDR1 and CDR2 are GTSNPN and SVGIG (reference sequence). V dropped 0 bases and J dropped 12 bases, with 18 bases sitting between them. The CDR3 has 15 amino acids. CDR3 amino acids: CAWSVRGIGVVPLHF. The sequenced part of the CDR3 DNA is TGTGCCTGGAGTGTTCGTGGAATCGGGGTAGTACCC. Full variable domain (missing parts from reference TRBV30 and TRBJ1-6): SQTIHQWPATLVQPVGSPLSLECTVEGTSNPNLYWYRQAAGRGLQLLFYSVGIGQISSEVPQNLSASRPQDRQFILSSKKLLLSDSGFYLCAWSVRGIGVVPLHFGNGTRLTVT.

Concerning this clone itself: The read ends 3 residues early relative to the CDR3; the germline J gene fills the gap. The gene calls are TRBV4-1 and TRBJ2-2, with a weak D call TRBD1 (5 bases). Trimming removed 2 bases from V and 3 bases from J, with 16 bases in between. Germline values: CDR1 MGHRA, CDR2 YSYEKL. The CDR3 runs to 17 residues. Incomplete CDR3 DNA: TGCGCCAGCAGCCAACTAAGGGGCGGAGAGGACACCGGGGAG. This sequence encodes CASSQLRGGEDTGE. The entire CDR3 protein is CASSQLRGGEDTGELFF.

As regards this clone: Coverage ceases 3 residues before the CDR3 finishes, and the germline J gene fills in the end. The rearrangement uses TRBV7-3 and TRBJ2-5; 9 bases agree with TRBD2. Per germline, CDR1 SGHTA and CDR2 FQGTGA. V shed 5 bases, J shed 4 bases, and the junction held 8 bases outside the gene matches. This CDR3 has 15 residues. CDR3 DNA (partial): TGTGCCAGCAGCCCGAGCGGGGGGAGGGGAGAGACC. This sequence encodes CASSPSGGRGET. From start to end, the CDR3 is CASSPSGGRGETQYF.

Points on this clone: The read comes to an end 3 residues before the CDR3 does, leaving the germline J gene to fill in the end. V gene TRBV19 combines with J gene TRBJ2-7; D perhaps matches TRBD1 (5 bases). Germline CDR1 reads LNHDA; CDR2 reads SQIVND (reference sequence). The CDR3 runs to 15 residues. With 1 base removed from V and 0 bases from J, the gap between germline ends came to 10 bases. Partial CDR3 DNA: TGTGCCAGTAGTATAGCGCGACAGTACTCCTACGAG. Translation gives CASSIARQYSYE. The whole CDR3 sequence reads CASSIARQYSYEQYF.

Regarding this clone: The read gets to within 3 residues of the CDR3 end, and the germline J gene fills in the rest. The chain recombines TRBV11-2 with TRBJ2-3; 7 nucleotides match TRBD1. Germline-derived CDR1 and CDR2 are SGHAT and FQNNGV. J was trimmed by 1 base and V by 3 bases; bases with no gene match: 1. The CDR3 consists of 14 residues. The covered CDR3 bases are TGTGCCAGCAGCTTTGACAGGGGCACAGATACG. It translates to CASSFDRGTDT. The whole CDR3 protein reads CASSFDRGTDTQYF.

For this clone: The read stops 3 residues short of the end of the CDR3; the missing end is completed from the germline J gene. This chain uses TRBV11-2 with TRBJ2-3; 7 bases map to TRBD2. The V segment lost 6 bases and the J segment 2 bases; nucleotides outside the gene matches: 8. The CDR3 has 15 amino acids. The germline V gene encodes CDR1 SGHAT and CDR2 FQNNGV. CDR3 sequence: CASRGTSATTDTQYF. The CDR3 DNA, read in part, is TGTGCCAGCAGGGGAACTAGCGCCACCACAGATACG.

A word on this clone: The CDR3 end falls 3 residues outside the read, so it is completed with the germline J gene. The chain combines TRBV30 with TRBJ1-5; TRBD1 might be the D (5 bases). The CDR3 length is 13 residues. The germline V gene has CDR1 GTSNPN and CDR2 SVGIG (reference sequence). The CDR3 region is CAWSEAGESPQHF. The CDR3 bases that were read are TGTGCCTGGAGTGAAGCGGGGGAATCTCCC.

CDR3 sequence: CASSLEAAGELFF. The part of the CDR3 DNA that was read is TGCGCCAGCAGCTTGGAGGCCGCCGGGGAG. This chain links TRBV5-1 with TRBJ2-2; D unclear. The read halts 3 residues ahead of the CDR3 end, with the missing end drawn from the germline J gene. The CDR3 consists of 13 residues. V lost 0 bases and J lost 6, with 6 bases in between. Per the germline V gene, CDR1 is SGHRS and CDR2 is YFSETQ.

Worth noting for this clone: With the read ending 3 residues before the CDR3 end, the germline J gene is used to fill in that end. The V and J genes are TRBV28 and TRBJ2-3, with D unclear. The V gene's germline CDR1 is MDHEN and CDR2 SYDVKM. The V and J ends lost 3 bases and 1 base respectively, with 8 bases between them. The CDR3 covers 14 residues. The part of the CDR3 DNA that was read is TGTGCCAGCAGTTTTATTTCGGGCACAGATACG. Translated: CASSFISGTDT. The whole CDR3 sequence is CASSFISGTDTQYF.

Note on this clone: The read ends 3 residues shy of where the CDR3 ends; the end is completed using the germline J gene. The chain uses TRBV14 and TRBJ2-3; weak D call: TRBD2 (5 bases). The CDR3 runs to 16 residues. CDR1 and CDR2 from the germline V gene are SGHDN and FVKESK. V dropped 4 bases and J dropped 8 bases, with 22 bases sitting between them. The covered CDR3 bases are TGTGCCAGCAGCCCCTACCAGGTCTCTCTCGCGGGTACG. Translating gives CASSPYQVSLAGT. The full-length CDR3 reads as CASSPYQVSLAGTQYF.

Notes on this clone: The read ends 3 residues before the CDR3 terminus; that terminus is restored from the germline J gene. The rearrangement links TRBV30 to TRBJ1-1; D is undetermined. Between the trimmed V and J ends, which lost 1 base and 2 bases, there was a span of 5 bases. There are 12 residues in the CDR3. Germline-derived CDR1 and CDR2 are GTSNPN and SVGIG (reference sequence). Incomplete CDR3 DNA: TGTGCCTGGAGTGCCGTAAACACTGAA. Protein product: CAWSAVNTE. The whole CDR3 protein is CAWSAVNTEAFF.

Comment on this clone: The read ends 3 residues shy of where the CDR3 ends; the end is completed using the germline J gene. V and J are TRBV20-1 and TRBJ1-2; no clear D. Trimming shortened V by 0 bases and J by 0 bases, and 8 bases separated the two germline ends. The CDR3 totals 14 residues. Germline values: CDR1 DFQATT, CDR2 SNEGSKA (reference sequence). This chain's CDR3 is CSARDLLANYGYTF. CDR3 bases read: TGCAGTGCTAGAGATCTGCTAGCTAACTATGGC.

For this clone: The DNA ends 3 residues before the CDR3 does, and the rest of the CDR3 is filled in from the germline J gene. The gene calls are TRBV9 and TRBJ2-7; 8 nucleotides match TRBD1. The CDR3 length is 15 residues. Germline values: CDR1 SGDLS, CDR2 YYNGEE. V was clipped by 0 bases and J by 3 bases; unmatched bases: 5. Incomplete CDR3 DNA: TGTGCCAGCAGCGTAGAGACAGGGGTTGGCTACGAG. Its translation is CASSVETGVGYE. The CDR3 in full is CASSVETGVGYEQYF.

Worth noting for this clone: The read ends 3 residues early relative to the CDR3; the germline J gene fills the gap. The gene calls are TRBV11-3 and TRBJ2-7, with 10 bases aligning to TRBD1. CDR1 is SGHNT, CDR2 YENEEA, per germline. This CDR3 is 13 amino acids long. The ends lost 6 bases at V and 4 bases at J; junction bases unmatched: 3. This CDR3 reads CASSRTGGYEQYF. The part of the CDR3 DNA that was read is TGTGCCAGCAGTCGGACAGGGGGATACGAG.

The CDR3 bases that were read are TGTGCCAGCAGTGCCGGGACTAGCGGGAGTGGATATGAG. Its translation: CASSAGTSGSGYE. The full CDR3 is CASSAGTSGSGYEQFF. The chain carries TRBV6-1 and TRBJ2-1, with 14 bases fitting TRBD2. The read falls 3 residues short of the CDR3 end, and the missing part is taken from the germline J gene. CDR3 length: 16 amino acids. Germline-derived CDR1 and CDR2 are MNHNS and SASEGT. Trimming cost V 4 bases and J 8 bases; bases outside gene matches: 7.

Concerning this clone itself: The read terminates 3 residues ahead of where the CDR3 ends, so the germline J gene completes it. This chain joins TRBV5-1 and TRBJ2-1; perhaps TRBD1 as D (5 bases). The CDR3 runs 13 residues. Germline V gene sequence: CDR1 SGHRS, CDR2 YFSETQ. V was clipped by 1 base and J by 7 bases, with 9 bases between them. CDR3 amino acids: CASSLTGENEQFF. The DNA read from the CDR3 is TGCGCCAGCAGCTTGACAGGTGAGAATGAG. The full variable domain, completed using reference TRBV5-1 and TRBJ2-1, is KAGVTQTPRYLIKTRGQQVTLSCSPISGHRSVSWYQQTPGQGLQFLFEYFSETQRNKGNFPGRFSGRQFSNSRSEMNVSTLELGDSALYLCASSLTGENEQFFGPGTRLTVL.

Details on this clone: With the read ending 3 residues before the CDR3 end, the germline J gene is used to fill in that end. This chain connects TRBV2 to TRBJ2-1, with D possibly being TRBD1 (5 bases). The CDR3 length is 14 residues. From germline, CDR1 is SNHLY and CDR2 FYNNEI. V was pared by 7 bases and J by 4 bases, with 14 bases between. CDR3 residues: CASTKTVAYNEQFF. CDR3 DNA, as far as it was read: TGTGCCAGCACTAAGACAGTGGCGTACAATGAG.

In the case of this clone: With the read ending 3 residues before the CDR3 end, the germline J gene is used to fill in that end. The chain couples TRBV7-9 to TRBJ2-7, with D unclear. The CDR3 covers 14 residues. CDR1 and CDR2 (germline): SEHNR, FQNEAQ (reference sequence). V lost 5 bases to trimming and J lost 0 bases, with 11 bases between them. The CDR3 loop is CASSLLTTSYEQYF. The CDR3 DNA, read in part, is TGTGCCAGCAGCCTACTTACCACCTCCTACGAG.

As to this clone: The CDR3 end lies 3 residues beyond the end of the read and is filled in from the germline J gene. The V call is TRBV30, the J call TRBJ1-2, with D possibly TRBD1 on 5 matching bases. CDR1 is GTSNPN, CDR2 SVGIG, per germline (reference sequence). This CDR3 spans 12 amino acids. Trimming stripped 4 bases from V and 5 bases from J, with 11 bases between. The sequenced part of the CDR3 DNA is TGTGCCTGGACCACAGGAGCTTATGGC. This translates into CAWTTGAYG. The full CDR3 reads CAWTTGAYGYTF.

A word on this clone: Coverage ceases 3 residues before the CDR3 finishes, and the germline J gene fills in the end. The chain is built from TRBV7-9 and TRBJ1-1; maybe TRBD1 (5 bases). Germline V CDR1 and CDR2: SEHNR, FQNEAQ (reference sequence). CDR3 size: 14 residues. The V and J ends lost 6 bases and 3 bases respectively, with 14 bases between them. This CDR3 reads CASRSTASHTEAFF. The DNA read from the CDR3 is TGTGCCAGCAGATCGACAGCCTCTCACACTGAA.

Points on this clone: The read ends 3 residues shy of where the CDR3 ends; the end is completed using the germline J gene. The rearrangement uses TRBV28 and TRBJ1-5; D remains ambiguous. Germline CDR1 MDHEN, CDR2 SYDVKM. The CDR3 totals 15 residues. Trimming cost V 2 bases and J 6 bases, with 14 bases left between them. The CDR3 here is CASSLQGYLRQPQHF. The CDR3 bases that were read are TGTGCCAGCAGTTTACAAGGGTATCTTCGTCAGCCC.

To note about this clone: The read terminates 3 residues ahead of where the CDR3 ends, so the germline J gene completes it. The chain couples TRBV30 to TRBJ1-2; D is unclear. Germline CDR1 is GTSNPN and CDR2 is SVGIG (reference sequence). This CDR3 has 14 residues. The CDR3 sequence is CAWSIGGSADTYTF. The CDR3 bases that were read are TGTGCCTGGAGTATCGGCGGGAGTGCAGATACC.